The rows below give T cell receptor beta chains drawn from one sample of a study of metastatic and nonmetastatic thyroid tumors. Using MiXCR, TCRdb re-called clones from the PCR reads. The data show roughly 71,000 clones, with roughly 18% seen just once and around 13% held by the top ten. What was sequenced was blood. These receptors were obtained from a female donor with papillary thyroid cancer or a benign thyroid nodule (not recorded which). Some clones in this sample may be carry-over from other donors' samples. The CDR3 runs from the conserved cysteine through the conserved F or W. Fields, in order: J gene, clone size, V gene, D gene, CDR3 DNA, CDR3 protein. The D gene is left open where the match is weak. Some rows mark clone size as missing; the rest say once, few, many or name a class of expanded clone.

>TRBJ2-1|many|TRBV28|-
TGTGCCAGCAGTTTATCTGCTAGCAGCCTCAATGAGCAGTTCTTC
CASSLSASSLNEQFF
>TRBJ2-1|once|TRBV9|-
TGTGCCAGCAGCGTGCCCCTATACTCAGCGGCCTACAATGAGCAGTTCTTC
CASSVPLYSAAYNEQFF
>TRBJ2-1|-|TRBV27|TRBD2
TGTGCCAGCAGTTTTCCTAGCGGCGGGCAGTTCTTC
CASSFPSGGQFF
>TRBJ2-7|many|TRBV6-1|-
TGTGCCAGCAGTACCCCGGGGGTGAGTGACGAGCAGTACTTC
CASSTPGVSDEQYF
>TRBJ2-3|-|TRBV11-1|-
TGTGCCAGCAGCTTAGGGGATGGGTACGCAGATACGCAGTATTTT
CASSLGDGYADTQYF
>TRBJ1-1|few|TRBV12-3/TRBV12-4|-
TGTGCCAGCAGTCAGACAAACTTGAACACTGAAGCTTTCTTT
CASSQTNLNTEAFF
>TRBJ2-1|many|TRBV27|-
TGTGCCAGCGTGGACATCTCCTACAATGAGCAGTTCTTC
CASVDISYNEQFF
>TRBJ2-7|-|TRBV11-3|-
TGTGCCAGCAGCTTGACAGACTACTACAGCTCCTACGAGCAGTACTTC
CASSLTDYYSSYEQYF
>TRBJ2-3|few|TRBV12-3/TRBV12-4|-
TGTGCCAGCAGGATATCGACAGGTAGCACAGATACGCAGTATTTT
CASRISTGSTDTQYF
>TRBJ2-7|-|TRBV10-2|-
TGCGCCAGCAGTGAGTACCGTACCGGGCCGCACGAGCAGTACTTC
CASSEYRTGPHEQYF
>TRBJ2-7|-|TRBV28|-
TGTGCCAGCACCGTGGGACATGGGCCTTTGGTCGAGCAGTACTTC
CASTVGHGPLVEQYF
>TRBJ2-2|many|TRBV24-1|-
TGTGCCACCAGAGATTACACCGGGGAGCTGTTTTTT
CATRDYTGELFF
>TRBJ2-5|-|TRBV6-1|TRBD1
TGTGTCAGCAAAAGGGACAGCTTGGCAGAGGCCCAGTACTTC
CVSKRDSLAEAQYF
>TRBJ1-1|many|TRBV11-2|-
TGTGCCAGCAGCTTAGCCCTAAACACTGAAGCTTTCTTT
CASSLALNTEAFF
>TRBJ2-1|-|TRBV6-1|-
TGTGCCAGCAGTGAAATCGGGACACCACGGAATGAGCAGTTCTTC
CASSEIGTPRNEQFF
>TRBJ1-5|many|TRBV10-3|TRBD1
TGTGCCACCGACAGGGCGGGTGGCAATCAGCCCCAGCATTTT
CATDRAGGNQPQHF
>TRBJ2-5|many|TRBV24-1|-
TGTGCCACCAGTGAAGACAGGTACCAAGAGACCCAGTACTTC
CATSEDRYQETQYF
>TRBJ2-7|many|TRBV27|-
TGTGCCAGCAGTTCGGAACTTAGCGGAAACTCCTACGAGCAGTACTTC
CASSSELSGNSYEQYF
>TRBJ2-1|many|TRBV5-1|-
TGCGCCAGCAGCGGGCAGGGCTCCTACAATGAGCAGTTCTTC
CASSGQGSYNEQFF
>TRBJ2-1|many|TRBV6-5|TRBD2
TGTGCCAGCAGTTACAGCGGGAGCTCCTACAATGAGCAGTTCTTC
CASSYSGSSYNEQFF
>TRBJ2-1|many|TRBV6-6|TRBD2
TGTGCCAGCAGTTACTCACCCCCCAGCGGGATTTACAATGAGCAGTTCTTC
CASSYSPPSGIYNEQFF
>TRBJ2-6|many|TRBV6-4|-
TGTGCCAGCAGTGACTCAGGGGCTGGGGCCAACGTCCTGACTTTC
CASSDSGAGANVLTF
>TRBJ2-3|many|TRBV4-1|-
TGCGCCAGCAGCCAAGGGGGCCGGTCCCGAGGAAATACGCAGTATTTT
CASSQGGRSRGNTQYF
>TRBJ2-3|many|TRBV28|-
TGTGCCAGCAACACGGAACTAGTCGGGCGCACAGATACGCAGTATTTT
CASNTELVGRTDTQYF
>TRBJ2-1|many|TRBV9|-
TGTGCCAGCAGCGTACAGATCTACAATGAGCAGTTCTTC
CASSVQIYNEQFF
>TRBJ2-5|-|TRBV5-1|-
TGCGCCAGCAGCCCAATCGGCGAGACCCAGTACTTC
CASSPIGETQYF
>TRBJ2-1|-|TRBV7-2|-
TGTGCCAGCAGCTTAGCAGGGCCTAACAATGAGCAGTTCTTC
CASSLAGPNNEQFF
>TRBJ2-2|many|TRBV12-5|-
TGTGCTAGCGGCACGAACACCGGGGAGCTGTTTTTT
CASGTNTGELFF
>TRBJ2-7|many|TRBV28|TRBD2
TGTGCCAGCAGTCAGGGACTAGCGGGAGCGAGGGGCTTC
CASSQGLAGARGF
>TRBJ2-3|many|TRBV30|TRBD1
TGTGCCTGGGGGACAGGGATAAATACGCAGTATTTT
CAWGTGINTQYF
>TRBJ2-6|-|TRBV6-1|-
TGTGCCAGCAGTGAAGGGAGCTCTGGGGCCAACGTCCTGACTTTC
CASSEGSSGANVLTF
>TRBJ1-3|many|TRBV3-1|-
TGTGCCAGCAGCCAAGGTACGGGGGGGATCTCTGGAAACACCATATATTTT
CASSQGTGGISGNTIYF
>TRBJ2-2|-|TRBV19|TRBD2
TGTGCCAGTAGTATGGGCCTAGCGGGAGGTTTTACCGGGGAGCTGTTTTTT
CASSMGLAGGFTGELFF
>TRBJ1-2|few|TRBV27|-
TGTGCCAGCAGCCCTGGGCCGATAAAATATGGCTACACCTTC
CASSPGPIKYGYTF
>TRBJ1-2|many|TRBV6-1|-
TGTGCCAGCACTACCGACCCCACCTCTGGCTACACCTTC
CASTTDPTSGYTF
>TRBJ2-7|many|TRBV6-2/TRBV6-3|TRBD1
TGTGCCAGCAGATCAGGACAGGGGTCCTACGAGCAGTACTTC
CASRSGQGSYEQYF
>TRBJ2-7|-|TRBV28|TRBD2
TGTGCCAGCAGGCCCCGGGGGGATATCTACGAGCAGTACTTC
CASRPRGDIYEQYF
>TRBJ2-3|-|TRBV28|TRBD2
TGTGCCAGCAGTTCTCCTCTGCTACTAGCGGGAACAGATACGCAGTATTTT
CASSSPLLLAGTDTQYF
>TRBJ1-5|few|TRBV19|-
TGTGCCAGTAGTTCGGCTGGGACCCAGCATTTT
CASSSAGTQHF
>TRBJ1-1|-|TRBV11-2|-
TGTGCCAGCAGCCCCGCGGCAAACACTGAAGCTTTCTTT
CASSPAANTEAFF
>TRBJ1-3|many|TRBV10-3|-
TGTGCCATCAGTGAGTCGTTAGGGAATGGAAACACCATATATTTT
CAISESLGNGNTIYF
>TRBJ1-1|-|TRBV19|TRBD1
TGTGCCAGTAGCTGGACAGGGGGCGTGTGGGGGACTGAAGCTTTCTTT
CASSWTGGVWGTEAFF
>TRBJ2-1|many|TRBV19|-
TGTGCCAGTAGTGTCTATAACAATGAGCAGTTCTTC
CASSVYNNEQFF
>TRBJ1-2|-|TRBV5-1|TRBD1
TGCGCCAGCAGCCGCGGGACAGGGGCCGGCTACACCTTC
CASSRGTGAGYTF
>TRBJ2-7|many|TRBV7-9|TRBD2
TGTGCCAGCAGCTTATTGGGCGGGGGTTCCTACGAGCAGTACTTC
CASSLLGGGSYEQYF
>TRBJ1-2|many|TRBV6-1|-
TGTGCCAGCAGTGGAGGGGGGGGCTATGGCTACACCTTC
CASSGGGGYGYTF
>TRBJ2-1|many|TRBV4-1|-
TGCGCCAGCAGCCAAGATGAGGGGACGGCCCCGGAATATGAGCAGTTCTTC
CASSQDEGTAPEYEQFF
>TRBJ2-3|many|TRBV13|-
TGTGCCAGCACTCCCCCCCCACACACAGATACGCAGTATTTT
CASTPPPHTDTQYF
>TRBJ2-3|few|TRBV27|TRBD2
TGTGCCAGCACAAGCGGGGGGGCCGCAGATACGCAGTATTTT
CASTSGGAADTQYF
>TRBJ2-7|few|TRBV12-3/TRBV12-4|TRBD2
TGTGCCAGCCTCACGGGGCTAGCGGGAGAGCAGTACTTC
CASLTGLAGEQYF
>TRBJ2-3|-|TRBV5-1|-
TGCGCCAGCAGCTTGGGGTGGTATCAAGCTCGAACAGATACGCAGTATTTT
CASSLGWYQARTDTQYF
>TRBJ2-7|-|TRBV4-1|TRBD1
TGCGCCAGCAGCCAAGATCCATCGACAGGGGAGATGAACTACGAGCAGTACTTC
CASSQDPSTGEMNYEQYF
>TRBJ1-1|-|TRBV5-4|-
TGTGCCAGCAGCTTGGGGCAGAGGTACACTGAAGCTTTCTTT
CASSLGQRYTEAFF
>TRBJ2-5|many|TRBV20-1|TRBD2
TGCAGTGCTAGAGATTTTAGTGGGGGGGAAGAGACCCAGTACTTC
CSARDFSGGEETQYF